This is a list of T cell receptor beta chains from one sample in a study of beta chain features in type 1 diabetes. Profiled with immunoSEQ multiplex PCR; TCRdb holds only in-frame clones, not every one. This table holds approximately 150,000 clones, about 10% found once. Input material: naive CD4+ T cells from blood. These receptors all stem from a man younger than 35 in good health. Both conserved end residues are part of each CDR3. The order of the fields is J gene, V gene, clone size, CDR3 protein. Only part of the rows carry a size: once, few, many, or a class if the clone is expanded.

J gene: TRBJ2-7; V gene: TRBV15; clone size: -; CDR3 protein: CATSRDRTNPYEQYF
J gene: TRBJ2-1; V gene: TRBV19; clone size: few; CDR3 protein: CASSMGQTYNEQFF
J gene: TRBJ2-7; V gene: TRBV4-2; clone size: many; CDR3 protein: CASSQDEGLLYEQYF
J gene: TRBJ1-5; V gene: TRBV7-2; clone size: few; CDR3 protein: CASSTRSQGPQPQHF
J gene: TRBJ2-7; V gene: TRBV4-3; clone size: medium-sized; CDR3 protein: CASSQGLAGGSYEQYF
J gene: TRBJ1-4; V gene: TRBV9; clone size: few; CDR3 protein: CASSVGGRMNEKLFF
J gene: TRBJ2-5; V gene: TRBV28; clone size: few; CDR3 protein: CASSSRLAGAQETQYF
J gene: TRBJ2-7; V gene: TRBV4-1; clone size: -; CDR3 protein: CASSQPVGTNPYEQYF
J gene: TRBJ2-1; V gene: TRBV19; clone size: -; CDR3 protein: CASSIIWQGTPHEQFF
J gene: TRBJ1-1; V gene: TRBV25-1; clone size: -; CDR3 protein: CASSSDRVTEAFF
J gene: TRBJ2-3; V gene: TRBV10-3; clone size: few; CDR3 protein: CAISESQRGATQYF
J gene: TRBJ1-6; V gene: TRBV6-5; clone size: -; CDR3 protein: CASSYEGVNSPLHF
J gene: TRBJ1-5; V gene: TRBV10-2; clone size: -; CDR3 protein: CASSEFRSNQPQHF
J gene: TRBJ2-3; V gene: TRBV9; clone size: -; CDR3 protein: CASSVASWASTDTQYF
J gene: TRBJ2-7; V gene: TRBV28; clone size: few; CDR3 protein: CASSLFRGTYEQYF
J gene: TRBJ2-7; V gene: TRBV7-2; clone size: few; CDR3 protein: CASSLAQDISYEQYF
J gene: TRBJ1-6; V gene: TRBV18; clone size: -; CDR3 protein: CASSPPTTGPLHF
J gene: TRBJ1-2; V gene: TRBV20-1; clone size: -; CDR3 protein: CSASSAGYTF
J gene: TRBJ2-2; V gene: TRBV5-5; clone size: few; CDR3 protein: CASSARTGAGGELFF
J gene: TRBJ1-5; V gene: TRBV5-1; clone size: few; CDR3 protein: CASSLAGVSNQPQHF
J gene: TRBJ2-7; V gene: TRBV19; clone size: -; CDR3 protein: CASGQPGQNSYEQYF
J gene: TRBJ1-2; V gene: TRBV19; clone size: once; CDR3 protein: CASSMGGVSVNYGYTF
J gene: TRBJ2-1; V gene: TRBV5-4; clone size: few; CDR3 protein: CASSPAGGPSYNEQFF